This T cell receptor beta chain was obtained from a study of T cell changes during pregnancy in multiple sclerosis. This table comes from immunoSEQ multiplex PCR, and its TCRdb copy is limited to in-frame clones, with some not included. This sample has around 15,000 clones; roughly 84% occur once, and the top ten carry about 18%. Looked up from germline, CDR1 is MNHEY and CDR2 is SMNVEV (reference sequence). V dropped 8 bases and J dropped 10; count of bases not matched to a gene: 8. This CDR3 has 13 amino acids. The chain has TRBV27 and TRBJ1-4; TRBD1 agrees at 9 bases. This specimen consisted of CD8+ T cells from peripheral blood mononuclear cells, obtained in the third trimester of pregnancy. The receptor was derived from a female donor in good health, enrolled as a control in a pregnancy study. CDR3 coding DNA: TGTGCCAGCCGATTAGACAGGGGGAGAAAACTGTTTTTT. It translates to CASRLDRGRKLFF.